This is a list of T cell receptor beta chains from one sample in a study of T cell responses to AZD1222 COVID-19 vaccine. This table comes from immunoSEQ multiplex PCR, and its TCRdb copy is limited to in-frame clones, with some not included. This sample has approximately 260,000 clones, with 85% to 95% found just once. This material consisted of peripheral blood, taken on day 0 of AZD1222 vaccination. The receptors were sampled from an adult in good health. The CDR3 runs from the conserved cysteine through the conserved F or W. Fields, in order: V gene, D gene, J gene, clone size, CDR3 protein, CDR3 DNA. D genes are given only for firm matches. Clone size appears in some rows only: once, few, many, or a class for an expanded clone.

v_gene: TRBV28
d_gene: TRBD1
j_gene: TRBJ1-1
abundance: few
CDR3aa: CASSRPQGAVGTEAFF
CDR3nt: TGTGCCAGCAGTCGGCCACAGGGGGCGGTGGGCACTGAAGCTTTCTTT

v_gene: TRBV12-3/TRBV12-4
d_gene: .
j_gene: TRBJ2-1
abundance: .
CDR3aa: CASTWGYYNEQFF
CDR3nt: TGTGCCAGCACGTGGGGCTACTACAATGAGCAGTTCTTC

v_gene: TRBV10-3
d_gene: .
j_gene: TRBJ2-2
abundance: .
CDR3aa: CAISGDRNTGELFF
CDR3nt: TGTGCCATCAGTGGTGACCGAAACACCGGGGAGCTGTTTTTT

v_gene: TRBV28
d_gene: TRBD2
j_gene: TRBJ2-7
abundance: .
CDR3aa: CASSFLAGELYEQYF
CDR3nt: TGTGCCAGCAGTTTCCTAGCGGGAGAGCTCTACGAGCAGTACTTC

v_gene: TRBV11-2
d_gene: TRBD1
j_gene: TRBJ2-7
abundance: .
CDR3aa: CASSLGPRDSLSSYEQYF
CDR3nt: TGTGCCAGCAGCTTAGGCCCCCGGGACAGTCTTAGCTCCTACGAGCAGTACTTC

v_gene: TRBV7-8
d_gene: TRBD1
j_gene: TRBJ1-2
abundance: .
CDR3aa: CASSYTTGSYGYTF
CDR3nt: TGTGCCAGCAGTTATACGACAGGGTCCTATGGCTACACCTTC

v_gene: TRBV5-8
d_gene: TRBD2
j_gene: TRBJ2-3
abundance: .
CDR3aa: CASSLGLAADTQYF
CDR3nt: TGTGCCAGCAGCTTGGGACTAGCTGCAGATACGCAGTATTTT

v_gene: TRBV9
d_gene: TRBD1
j_gene: TRBJ2-1
abundance: .
CDR3aa: CASSVGRTGNNEQFF
CDR3nt: TGTGCCAGCAGCGTAGGAAGGACAGGGAACAATGAGCAGTTCTTC

v_gene: TRBV6-5
d_gene: TRBD1
j_gene: TRBJ2-2
abundance: once
CDR3aa: CASIGRGPVGELFF
CDR3nt: TGTGCCAGCATTGGCAGGGGGCCTGTCGGGGAGCTGTTTTTT

v_gene: TRBV20-1
d_gene: .
j_gene: TRBJ1-2
abundance: .
CDR3aa: CSAPSGYGYTF
CDR3nt: TGCAGTGCCCCCAGTGGCTATGGCTACACCTTC

v_gene: TRBV19
d_gene: .
j_gene: TRBJ2-2
abundance: .
CDR3aa: CASSADRINTGELFF
CDR3nt: TGTGCCAGTAGTGCGGACAGAATTAACACCGGGGAGCTGTTTTTT

v_gene: TRBV28
d_gene: .
j_gene: TRBJ2-7
abundance: .
CDR3aa: CASSFSRIPYEQYF
CDR3nt: TGTGCCAGCAGTTTCTCCAGGATACCCTACGAGCAGTACTTC

v_gene: TRBV3-1/TRBV3-2
d_gene: .
j_gene: TRBJ2-3
abundance: .
CDR3aa: CASSHYLPPDTQYF
CDR3nt: TGTGCCAGCAGCCACTATTTACCCCCAGATACGCAGTATTTT

v_gene: TRBV6-5
d_gene: .
j_gene: TRBJ2-7
abundance: .
CDR3aa: CASSYAAGSSYEQYF
CDR3nt: TGTGCCAGCAGTTACGCAGCGGGCAGCTCCTACGAGCAGTACTTC

v_gene: TRBV12-5
d_gene: .
j_gene: TRBJ1-1
abundance: .
CDR3aa: CASGLWQSEAFF
CDR3nt: TGTGCTAGTGGTTTATGGCAATCTGAAGCTTTCTTT

v_gene: TRBV3-1/TRBV3-2
d_gene: .
j_gene: TRBJ1-1
abundance: .
CDR3aa: CASSQDLSGAFF
CDR3nt: TGTGCCAGCAGCCAAGATCTTAGTGGGGCTTTCTTT

v_gene: TRBV4-2
d_gene: .
j_gene: TRBJ1-2
abundance: once
CDR3aa: CASSQDLPGRNGYTF
CDR3nt: TGTGCCAGCAGCCAAGATCTTCCAGGTAGGAATGGCTACACCTTC

v_gene: TRBV29-1
d_gene: .
j_gene: TRBJ1-2
abundance: .
CDR3aa: CSVVDRNYGYTF
CDR3nt: TGCAGCGTTGTAGACAGGAACTATGGCTACACCTTC

v_gene: TRBV28
d_gene: TRBD1
j_gene: TRBJ1-5
abundance: .
CDR3aa: CASRPTGASNQPQHF
CDR3nt: TGTGCCAGCAGGCCAACAGGGGCTAGCAATCAGCCCCAGCATTTT

v_gene: TRBV2
d_gene: TRBD2
j_gene: TRBJ2-7
abundance: .
CDR3aa: CASSEGSGVSYEQYF
CDR3nt: TGTGCCAGCAGTGAAGGTAGCGGGGTTTCCTACGAGCAGTACTTC

v_gene: TRBV6-2/TRBV6-3
d_gene: TRBD1
j_gene: TRBJ2-7
abundance: .
CDR3aa: CASSTTGREQYF
CDR3nt: TGTGCCAGCAGTACGACAGGGCGCGAGCAGTACTTC

v_gene: TRBV20-1
d_gene: .
j_gene: TRBJ1-2
abundance: .
CDR3aa: CTAPLYGYTF
CDR3nt: TGCACCGCCCCTCTCTATGGCTACACCTTC

v_gene: TRBV5-1
d_gene: TRBD1
j_gene: TRBJ1-3
abundance: .
CDR3aa: CASSLGQGAGNTIYF
CDR3nt: TGCGCCAGCAGTCTGGGACAGGGGGCAGGAAACACCATATATTTT

v_gene: TRBV28
d_gene: TRBD1
j_gene: TRBJ1-4
abundance: .
CDR3aa: CASSPDRGRGNEKLFF
CDR3nt: TGTGCCAGCAGTCCAGACAGGGGGCGAGGTAATGAAAAACTGTTTTTT

v_gene: TRBV19
d_gene: .
j_gene: TRBJ1-6
abundance: .
CDR3aa: CASSMGRTNSPLHF
CDR3nt: TGTGCCAGTAGTATGGGAAGGACTAATTCACCCCTCCACTTT

v_gene: TRBV3-1/TRBV3-2
d_gene: .
j_gene: TRBJ1-6
abundance: .
CDR3aa: CASSQVRIDSPLHF
CDR3nt: TGTGCCAGCAGCCAAGTGCGAATAGACTCACCCCTCCACTTT

v_gene: TRBV10-3
d_gene: .
j_gene: TRBJ2-3
abundance: .
CDR3aa: CAISGQGEDTQYF
CDR3nt: TGTGCCATCAGTGGGCAGGGTGAAGATACGCAGTATTTT

v_gene: TRBV12-3/TRBV12-4
d_gene: .
j_gene: TRBJ2-7
abundance: .
CDR3aa: CASSIDSTYEQYF
CDR3nt: TGTGCCAGCAGCATTGACAGCACCTACGAGCAGTACTTC

v_gene: TRBV30
d_gene: TRBD2
j_gene: TRBJ2-3
abundance: .
CDR3aa: CAWRGLASTDTQYF
CDR3nt: TGTGCCTGGAGGGGACTAGCGAGCACAGATACGCAGTATTTT

v_gene: TRBV7-2
d_gene: TRBD1
j_gene: TRBJ2-7
abundance: .
CDR3aa: CASSFRDRGYEQYF
CDR3nt: TGTGCCAGCAGCTTCCGGGACAGGGGCTACGAGCAGTACTTC

v_gene: TRBV18
d_gene: .
j_gene: TRBJ2-2
abundance: .
CDR3aa: CASSPGLGGELFF
CDR3nt: TGTGCCAGCTCACCCGGGCTAGGCGGGGAGCTGTTTTTT

v_gene: TRBV5-1
d_gene: .
j_gene: TRBJ1-1
abundance: .
CDR3aa: CASSEGFGNTEAFF
CDR3nt: TGCGCCAGCAGCGAGGGATTCGGGAACACTGAAGCTTTCTTT

v_gene: TRBV27
d_gene: .
j_gene: TRBJ1-5
abundance: few
CDR3aa: CASSLFRDQPQHF
CDR3nt: TGTGCCAGCAGTTTATTCAGGGATCAGCCCCAGCATTTT

v_gene: TRBV28
d_gene: .
j_gene: TRBJ1-4
abundance: .
CDR3aa: CASSLSSGRGEKLFF
CDR3nt: TGTGCCAGCAGTTTATCATCAGGGAGGGGTGAAAAACTGTTTTTT

v_gene: TRBV13
d_gene: TRBD1
j_gene: TRBJ1-2
abundance: .
CDR3aa: CASSPGTGTYGYTF
CDR3nt: TGTGCCAGCAGCCCAGGGACAGGTACCTATGGCTACACCTTC

v_gene: TRBV13
d_gene: .
j_gene: TRBJ1-2
abundance: .
CDR3aa: CASSLDPNYGYTF
CDR3nt: TGTGCCAGCAGCTTGGATCCTAACTATGGCTACACCTTC

v_gene: TRBV9
d_gene: .
j_gene: TRBJ1-3
abundance: .
CDR3aa: CASSVGVSLAINTIYF
CDR3nt: TGTGCCAGCAGCGTAGGAGTAAGTTTGGCAATCAACACCATATATTTT

v_gene: TRBV3-1/TRBV3-2
d_gene: .
j_gene: TRBJ1-2
abundance: .
CDR3aa: CASSQTGRTFSYGYTF
CDR3nt: TGTGCCAGCAGCCAGACGGGACGGACCTTCTCCTATGGCTACACCTTC

v_gene: TRBV28
d_gene: TRBD2
j_gene: TRBJ2-4
abundance: .
CDR3aa: CASSWGGRDIQYF
CDR3nt: TGTGCCAGCAGTTGGGGGGGTAGGGACATTCAGTACTTC

v_gene: TRBV27
d_gene: .
j_gene: TRBJ2-7
abundance: .
CDR3aa: CASSSGGSYEQYF
CDR3nt: TGTGCCAGCAGTTCGGGCGGCTCCTACGAGCAGTACTTC